The 32 T cell receptor beta chains below were found in one sample sequenced in a study of cytomegalovirus exposure and HLA in healthy donors. The PCR was carried out with 60 Vbeta primers and 13 Jbeta primers. The method was immunoSEQ multiplex PCR; TCRdb's version includes in-frame clones alone and lacks a portion of them. The sample has 150,000 to 160,000 clones, 65% to 75% seen once. Sequencing used PBMCs. The receptors come from a man aged 18-30 years in good health and CMV-seronegative.

J is TRBJ2-2 and V is TRBV30; D is possibly TRBD1 (6 bases). Germline V gene data show CDR1 as GTSNPN and CDR2 as SVGIG (reference sequence). The CDR3 is 14 amino acids. V was pared by 5 bases and J by 5 bases, with 15 bases between. This chain's CDR3 is CAWSWQGNTGELFF. In DNA form, the CDR3 reads TGTGCCTGGTCGTGGCAGGGGAATACCGGGGAGCTGTTTTTT.

This chain joins TRBV11-2 and TRBJ2-1; a weak D match, TRBD1 (6 bases). CDR3 length: 14 residues. Trimming pared 2 bases from V and 4 bases from J, leaving 9 bases between. Germline CDR1 and CDR2: SGHAT and FQNNGV. CDR3 bases: TGTGCCAGCAGCTTACAGGACAGTTACAATGAGCAGTTCTTC. The encoded protein is CASSLQDSYNEQFF.

This clone was detected only a few times. An end of the junction differs from the germline gene, which may be a read error. The chain joins TRBV7-7 to TRBJ2-5; 7 bases align to TRBD1. Looked up from germline, CDR1 is SSHAT and CDR2 is FNYEAQ (reference sequence). This CDR3 has 15 residues. The chain's CDR3 is CASSPRGIGRETQYF. As DNA, the CDR3 is TGTGCTAGCAGCCCCAGGGGGATAGGCCGAGAGACCCAGTACTTC.

The V gene is TRBV21-1, the J gene TRBJ2-5; TRBD1 is the table's D call and was not checked against the DNA. TRBV21-1 is labeled a pseudogene. The CDR3 is 14 amino acids. The CDR3 region is CASTSRTGRETQYF. In DNA, the CDR3 is TGTGCCAGCACCTCCCGGACAGGGCGAGAGACCCAGTACTTC.

V gene TRBV7-9 combines with J gene TRBJ1-1; weak D call: TRBD1 (5 bases). V shed 5 bases and J shed 11 bases, with 15 bases lying between them. The CDR3 runs to 12 residues. CDR1 is SEHNR and CDR2 is FQNEAQ in the germline V gene (reference sequence). DNA of the CDR3: TGTGCCAGCAGCCCGGAATCATCAGGGGCTTTCTTT. As protein: CASSPESSGAFF.

CDR3 DNA sequence: TGCGCCAGCAGCCTCCGAGGACAGGGTTTCTTAGATACGCAGTATTTT. This codes for CASSLRGQGFLDTQYF. The J gene is TRBJ2-3, the V gene TRBV5-1, with 8 positions matching TRBD1. Germline V gives CDR1 SGHRS, CDR2 YFSETQ. The CDR3 totals 16 residues. With V trimmed by 4 bases and J by 5 bases, 12 bases remained unmatched.

A note on this clone: Other DNA sequences in the sample encode the same CDR3. The V and J genes are TRBV7-2 and TRBJ1-4, with 8 nucleotides matching TRBD1. With V trimmed by 5 bases and J by 4 bases, 3 bases remained unmatched. This CDR3 is 14 amino acids long. The germline CDR1 and CDR2 sequences are SGHTA and FQGNSA. The CDR3 protein is CASSPDRGNEKLFF. The CDR3 nucleotides read TGTGCCAGCAGCCCCGACAGGGGTAATGAAAAACTGTTTTTT.

The chain employs TRBV28 and TRBJ1-2, with a weak D call TRBD1 (5 bases). CDR1 MDHEN and CDR2 SYDVKM come from the germline V gene. This CDR3 comprises 13 residues. Between the trimmed V and J ends, which lost 6 bases and 4 bases, there was a span of 12 bases. The DNA for the CDR3 is TGTGCCAGCAGAACGGGACTAATCTATGGCTACACCTTC. This gives the protein CASRTGLIYGYTF.

V gene TRBV28 combines with J gene TRBJ2-5; TRBD2 agrees at 10 bases. J lost 4 bases, V lost 5 bases, and 7 bases had no gene match. This CDR3 contains 15 residues. The germline gives CDR1 MDHEN, CDR2 SYDVKM. CDR3 amino acids: CASSPPPSGGETQYF. The CDR3 coding sequence is TGTGCCAGCAGTCCCCCCCCTAGCGGGGGAGAGACCCAGTACTTC.

This chain connects TRBV7-9 to TRBJ1-4; 7 bases agree with TRBD1. Germline CDR1 is SEHNR and CDR2 is FQNEAQ (reference sequence). The CDR3 has 15 amino acids. V lost 1 base, J lost 8 bases, and 7 bases stayed unmatched. The DNA of the CDR3 is TGTGCCAGCAGCTTAGGAACAGGGGTTGGGGAAAAACTGTTTTTT. This sequence encodes CASSLGTGVGEKLFF. Supplemented by reference TRBV7-9 and TRBJ1-4, the full variable domain reads DTGVSQNPRHKITKRGQNVTFRCDPISEHNRLYWYRQTLGQGPEFLTYFQNEAQLEKSRLLSDRFSAERPKGSFSTLEIQRTEQGDSAMYLCASSLGTGVGEKLFFGSGTQLSVL.

The V gene is TRBV19, the J gene TRBJ1-6; D ambiguous. Looked up from germline, CDR1 is LNHDA and CDR2 is SQIVND (reference sequence). V was cut by 3 bases and J by 7 bases, with 10 bases left in between. The length of the CDR3 is 14 residues. CDR3 sequence: CASSIAGSNSPLHF. The CDR3 DNA follows: TGTGCCAGTAGTATCGCAGGCAGCAATTCACCCCTCCACTTT.

The sample holds a few counts of this clone. The rearrangement links TRBV5-1 to TRBJ2-7; 7 nucleotides match TRBD1. This CDR3 has 15 residues. Germline V gene sequence: CDR1 SGHRS, CDR2 YFSETQ. The junction had 11 bases not matched to a gene; V was cut back by 4 bases and J by 4 bases. Here the CDR3 reads CASSQRQGPRYEQYF. The CDR3 DNA reads as TGCGCCAGCAGCCAGAGACAGGGCCCTCGATACGAGCAGTACTTC.

The genes are TRBV5-4 and TRBJ2-5, with 11 bases identical to TRBD1. Germline V gene lookup returns CDR1 SGHNT and CDR2 YYREEE (reference sequence). V trimming: 2 bases; J trimming: 4 bases; junction bases outside the gene matches: 1. The CDR3 has 14 residues. DNA of the CDR3: TGTGCCAGCAGCTTCGGACAGGGGGCAGAGACCCAGTACTTC. Translation: CASSFGQGAETQYF.

This clone has just one count. J is TRBJ1-5 and V is TRBV19; 8 bases align to TRBD1. With V trimmed by 3 bases and J by 3 bases, 16 bases remained unmatched. Germline values: CDR1 LNHDA, CDR2 SQIVND (reference sequence). CDR3 length equals 19 residues. The CDR3 bases are TGTGCCAGTAGTATTCGAGTCCCAACAGGGGGGAACTTCAATCAGCCCCAGCATTTT. It codes for CASSIRVPTGGNFNQPQHF.

The chain carries TRBV18 and TRBJ1-1; TRBD1 agrees at 8 bases. V trimming: 6 bases; J trimming: 2 bases; junction bases outside the gene matches: 14. There are 17 residues in the CDR3. Germline CDR1 and CDR2: KGHSH and LQKENI. For the CDR3, the DNA is TGTGCCAGCTCTCTTCAGGGGGCTACCTCCTATAACACTGAAGCTTTCTTT. Amino acids: CASSLQGATSYNTEAFF.

The chain uses TRBV5-4 and TRBJ1-1, with a weak D call TRBD1 (6 bases). The CDR3 is made up of 15 amino acids. Germline V gene lookup returns CDR1 SGHNT and CDR2 YYREEE (reference sequence). V was cut by 4 bases and J by 1 base, with 14 bases left in between. CDR3 in amino acids: CASSLPQGQNTEAFF. The CDR3 nucleotides read TGTGCCAGCAGCCTCCCCCAGGGACAGAACACTGAAGCTTTCTTT.

The chain carries TRBV5-1 and TRBJ1-1; TRBD1 is a possible D gene (5 bases). The CDR3 is 13 amino acids. CDR1 and CDR2 (germline): SGHRS, YFSETQ. Between the trimmed V and J ends, which lost 1 base and 4 bases, there was a span of 8 bases. DNA for the CDR3: TGCGCCAGCAGCTTGTGGAGGGGCACTGAAGCTTTCTTT. Amino acids: CASSLWRGTEAFF.

This clone appeared a few times. This chain links TRBV19 with TRBJ1-6; D gene uncertain. V was pared by 6 bases and J by 7 bases, with 10 bases between. The germline V gene has CDR1 LNHDA and CDR2 SQIVND (reference sequence). This CDR3 region has 13 residues. The chain's CDR3 is CASRLQWNSPLHF. The CDR3 coding sequence is TGTGCCAGTAGGTTGCAGTGGAATTCACCCCTCCACTTT.

V and J are TRBV4-1 and TRBJ1-5; TRBD1 is a possible D gene (6 bases). This CDR3 is 14 amino acids long. Trimming removed 0 bases at V and 5 bases at J, with 8 bases between. Germline V lookup: CDR1 MGHRA, CDR2 YSYEKL. CDR3 residues: CASSQERGYQPQHF. The CDR3 bases are TGCGCCAGCAGCCAAGAAAGGGGGTATCAGCCCCAGCATTTT.

The rearrangement links TRBV30 to TRBJ2-7; D gene ambiguous. The germline V gene encodes CDR1 GTSNPN and CDR2 SVGIG (reference sequence). CDR3 length: 11 amino acids. V lost 4 bases and J lost 3, with 7 bases in between. CDR3 in DNA: TGTGCCTGGACAGATTACTACGAGCAGTACTTC. Translation gives CAWTDYYEQYF.

V is TRBV7-9 and J is TRBJ2-7; TRBD1 is a possible D gene (5 bases). There are 15 residues in the CDR3. V gave up 5 bases and J gave up 3 bases, with 17 bases separating them. Germline V gene lookup returns CDR1 SEHNR and CDR2 FQNEAQ (reference sequence). CDR3 amino acids: CASSKGSHIHYEQYF. The CDR3 DNA sequence: TGTGCCAGCAGCAAGGGGTCCCATATCCACTACGAGCAGTACTTC.

The V call is TRBV7-2, the J call TRBJ2-1; 10 bases match TRBD1. Germline CDR1 SGHTA, CDR2 FQGNSA. The junction had 12 bases not matched to a gene; V was cut back by 6 bases and J by 4 bases. The CDR3 covers 17 residues. Here the CDR3 DNA reads TGTGCCAGCAGTCCTAAGGTTGGGACAGGGGTTTACAATGAGCAGTTCTTC. Protein: CASSPKVGTGVYNEQFF.

This clone occurred a few times. The chain has TRBV5-4 and TRBJ2-4; perhaps TRBD1 as D (5 bases). The CDR3 has 15 residues. Trimming shortened V by 1 base and J by 0 bases, and 8 bases separated the two germline ends. The germline CDR1 and CDR2 sequences are SGHNT and YYREEE (reference sequence). CDR3 nucleotides: TGTGCCAGCAGCTTGACAGGCATAGCCAAAAACATTCAGTACTTC. This gives the protein CASSLTGIAKNIQYF.

The chain uses TRBV7-8 and TRBJ2-5, with 13 bases aligning to TRBD2. V lost 6 bases to trimming and J lost 2 bases; unmatched junction nucleotides: 6. The CDR3 is 16 amino acids. The germline V gene has CDR1 SGHVS and CDR2 FQNEAQ. The CDR3 DNA is TGTGCCAGCAGACAGACTAGCGGGGGGTCTCAAGAGACCCAGTACTTC. Translated, it gives CASRQTSGGSQETQYF.

This clone was detected only a few times. The chain combines TRBV30 with TRBJ1-3, with D possibly TRBD1 on 5 matching bases. Germline V gene lookup returns CDR1 GTSNPN and CDR2 SVGIG (reference sequence). The germline V and J ends were trimmed by 4 bases and 9 bases, with 16 bases remaining between them. This CDR3 has 13 amino acids. The CDR3 DNA reads TGTGCCTGGACTCGGGTCCTGGGGCCCACCATATATTTT. This encodes CAWTRVLGPTIYF.

This chain links TRBV4-3 with TRBJ2-7; D gene uncertain. Trimming took off 1 base at V and 2 bases at J, with 12 bases between the two ends. Germline lookup yields CDR1 LGHNA and CDR2 YSLEER. The CDR3 extends over 15 amino acids. CDR3 sequence: CASSQGVPGPYEQYF. The CDR3 DNA is TGCGCCAGCAGCCAAGGGGTCCCTGGGCCCTACGAGCAGTACTTC.

This clone has a handful of counts. The chain joins TRBV7-6 to TRBJ2-7; 8 positions agree with TRBD2. The J segment lost 1 base and the V segment lost 5 bases, leaving 7 bases of the junction unmatched. CDR3 length equals 15 residues. Germline V lookup: CDR1 SGHVS, CDR2 FNYEAQ. This chain's CDR3 is CASSQGASGSYEQYF. CDR3 DNA: TGTGCCAGCAGCCAAGGGGCTAGCGGGTCCTACGAGCAGTACTTC.

The J gene is TRBJ1-5, the V gene TRBV4-2, with D unresolved. Germline V gives CDR1 LGHNA, CDR2 YNFKEQ. V was shortened by 1 base and J by 6 bases, with 7 bases between the two germline ends. This CDR3 is built from 13 residues. CDR3 region: CASSQGEFQPQHF. The DNA of the CDR3 is TGTGCCAGCAGCCAAGGGGAGTTTCAGCCCCAGCATTTT.

On this clone itself: Germline is not matched at one junction end, which may reflect a read error. The chain couples TRBV5-1 to TRBJ2-4; the match to TRBD2 covers 12 bases. Germline-derived CDR1 and CDR2 are SGHRS and YFSETQ. CDR3 length: 17 residues. The CDR3 DNA follows: TGCGCCAGCAGCTTGGAACTAGCGGGGGGTTCAGGAAACAGTCAGTACTTC. The encoded protein is CASSLELAGGSGNSQYF.

J is TRBJ2-6 and V is TRBV9; D ambiguous. This CDR3 contains 15 residues. Germline lookup yields CDR1 SGDLS and CDR2 YYNGEE. The V end was cut by 0 bases, the J end by 0 bases, with 4 bases between. The CDR3 region is CASSVGSSGANVLTF. In nucleotides, the CDR3 is TGTGCCAGCAGCGTAGGGAGCTCTGGGGCCAACGTCCTGACTTTC.

The V and J genes are TRBV2 and TRBJ2-5; TRBD2 is a possible D gene (7 bases). V dropped 7 bases and J dropped 4 bases, with 13 bases sitting between them. The germline gives CDR1 SNHLY, CDR2 FYNNEI. The CDR3 has 13 amino acids. The CDR3 DNA is TGTGCCAGCAAGGGGGGGGGCACAGAGACCCAGTACTTC. The encoded protein is CASKGGGTETQYF.

Remarks on this clone: A read error may produce the germline difference seen at one junction end. The chain recombines TRBV11-2 with TRBJ1-1, with TRBD1 matching 7 bases. In germline, CDR1 is SGHAT, CDR2 FQNNGV. This CDR3 is built from 16 residues. CDR3 loop: CASSLVGRGLNTEAFF. The DNA of the CDR3 is TGTGCCAGCAGTTTAGTGGGCAGGGGGTTGAACACTGAAGCTTTCTTT.